The rows below give T cell receptor beta chains drawn from one sample of a study of blood T cell repertoires in COVID-19. Generated by immunoSEQ multiplex PCR, the TCRdb table keeps only in-frame clones and is missing some. The sample includes about 95,000 clones, around 90% of them seen just once. The specimen sequenced was peripheral blood. The receptor source for this set is a woman in her seventies with acute or convalescent COVID-19. The CDR3 runs from the conserved cysteine through the conserved F or W. D genes are given only for firm matches. Expanded clones get a size class; other rows say once, few or many, or leave the size out.

TRBV4-1	-	TRBJ2-2	once	CASSQERENAVRRSGPGELFF	TGCGCCAGCAGCCAAGAAAGGGAAAACGCGGTTCGGAGGAGTGGCCCCGGGGAGCTGTTTTTT
TRBV12-3/TRBV12-4	-	TRBJ1-1	-	CASIPRGGEAFF	TGTGCCAGCATCCCGAGGGGGGGTGAAGCTTTCTTT
TRBV10-3	TRBD2	TRBJ2-3	-	CAISEGTSGSTDTQYF	TGTGCCATCAGTGAAGGGACTAGCGGGAGCACAGATACGCAGTATTTT
TRBV27	-	TRBJ1-2	once	CASSLSSGDKVYGYTF	TGTGCCAGCAGTTTATCATCCGGCGACAAGGTCTATGGCTACACCTTC
TRBV7-7	TRBD2	TRBJ2-2	few	CASSLGGGGNTGELFF	TGTGCTAGCAGCTTAGGTGGCGGGGGGAACACCGGGGAGCTGTTTTTT
TRBV7-2	-	TRBJ1-2	-	CASSLGPSLNYGYTF	TGTGCCAGCAGCTTAGGTCCCTCTTTAAACTATGGCTACACCTTC
TRBV19	TRBD2	TRBJ2-1	-	CASSTASGSYNEQFF	TGTGCCAGTAGTACCGCTAGCGGGTCGTACAATGAGCAGTTCTTC
TRBV27	TRBD1	TRBJ1-2	-	CASRGMGQGYGYTF	TGTGCCAGCAGGGGAATGGGACAGGGGTATGGCTACACCTTC
TRBV6-5	TRBD2	TRBJ2-1	-	CASKEVGGLRNERFF	TGTGCCAGCAAGGAAGTGGGAGGGTTGAGGAATGAGCGGTTCTTC
TRBV4-2	-	TRBJ2-3	few	CASSRSGGSTDTQYF	TGTGCCAGCAGCCGGTCAGGGGGGAGCACAGATACGCAGTATTTT
TRBV6-1	TRBD1	TRBJ1-4	-	CASSEAVRGLSEKLFF	TGTGCCAGCAGTGAAGCGGTGAGGGGGCTGAGTGAAAAACTGTTTTTT
TRBV18	TRBD1	TRBJ1-3	-	CASSRQGAGNTIYF	TGTGCCAGCTCACGACAGGGGGCTGGAAACACCATATATTTT
TRBV28	TRBD2	TRBJ2-1	-	CASSLFAGARGYEQFF	TGTGCCAGCAGTTTATTTGCGGGAGCAAGGGGTTATGAGCAGTTCTTC
TRBV11-2	TRBD2	TRBJ2-3	-	CASSQRWTSGSGTDTQYF	TGTGCCAGCAGCCAACGGTGGACTAGCGGGAGTGGCACAGATACGCAGTATTTT
TRBV6-4	TRBD2	TRBJ2-5	-	CASITSGSQETQYF	TGTGCCAGCATTACTAGCGGGAGCCAAGAGACCCAGTACTTC
TRBV18	-	TRBJ1-4	-	CASSPTKAEGATNEKLFF	TGTGCCAGCTCACCAACAAAGGCGGAGGGAGCAACTAATGAAAAACTGTTTTTT
TRBV5-1	-	TRBJ2-3	-	CASSLELYTDTQYF	TGCGCCAGCAGCTTGGAACTATACACAGATACGCAGTATTTT
TRBV3-1/TRBV3-2	-	TRBJ2-2	-	CASSPSGTSLTNTGELFF	TGTGCCAGCAGCCCTTCCGGGACTTCCCTTACGAACACCGGGGAGCTGTTTTTT
TRBV15	TRBD2	TRBJ2-3	-	CATSREGAGGNTDTQYF	TGTGCCACCAGCAGAGAAGGGGCGGGGGGGAACACAGATACGCAGTATTTT
TRBV6-5	TRBD1	TRBJ1-5	-	CASSTDRASNQPQHF	TGTGCCAGCAGTACCGACAGGGCCAGCAATCAGCCCCAGCATTTT
TRBV5-1	TRBD1	TRBJ1-2	-	CASSRSGLLTGGGGYTF	TGCGCCAGCAGTCGGTCGGGCCTTTTAACAGGGGGCGGTGGCTACACCTTC
TRBV5-6	TRBD2	TRBJ2-7	-	CASSLYLAGAYEQYF	TGTGCCAGCAGCTTGTACCTAGCGGGAGCCTACGAGCAGTACTTC
TRBV2	TRBD2	TRBJ2-5	-	CASSVPSGGANIMWTQYF	TGTGCCAGCAGTGTTCCTAGCGGGGGGGCCAATATTATGTGGACCCAGTACTTC
TRBV19	-	TRBJ1-2	once	CASSIGVDYGHTF	TGTGCCAGTAGTATAGGGGTCGACTATGGCCACACCTTC
TRBV5-1	TRBD1	TRBJ2-1	-	CATATGNYNEQFF	TGCGCCACCGCGACAGGGAACTACAATGAGCAGTTCTTC
TRBV4-1	TRBD2	TRBJ2-5	-	CASSPGASGEETQYF	TGCGCCAGCAGCCCCGGGGCTAGCGGGGAAGAGACCCAGTACTTC
TRBV5-6	TRBD1	TRBJ1-2	-	CASRQYGTGTYGYTF	TGTGCCAGCAGACAATACGGGACAGGGACATATGGCTACACCTTC
TRBV2	-	TRBJ1-1	-	CASSENGLQTAEAFF	TGTGCCAGCAGTGAAAATGGGTTACAGACAGCGGAAGCTTTCTTT
TRBV5-1	-	TRBJ1-1	-	CASSPHLQGEAFF	TGCGCCAGCAGCCCCCACCTACAGGGAGAAGCTTTCTTT
TRBV6-4	TRBD1	TRBJ1-2	-	CASSAVQGDYGYTF	TGTGCCAGCAGTGCCGTACAGGGGGACTATGGCTACACCTTC
TRBV10-2	TRBD2	TRBJ2-3	-	CASSPSGRDTQYF	TGCGCCAGCAGCCCTAGCGGGAGAGATACGCAGTATTTT
TRBV3-1/TRBV3-2	TRBD1	TRBJ1-4	-	CASRPRGTNEKLFF	TGTGCCAGCAGACCCAGGGGGACTAATGAAAAACTGTTTTTT
TRBV15	-	TRBJ2-3	-	CATRNHGSTDTQYF	TGTGCCACCAGGAACCACGGTAGCACAGATACGCAGTATTTT
TRBV30	-	TRBJ1-5	-	CAWRPRGLGNQPQHF	TGTGCCTGGAGACCAAGGGGCCTAGGCAATCAGCCCCAGCATTTT
TRBV30	TRBD2	TRBJ2-2	-	CAWRQNWWASGKGTGELFF	TGTGCCTGGAGACAAAACTGGTGGGCTAGCGGGAAAGGGACCGGGGAGCTGTTTTTT
TRBV4-1	-	TRBJ2-7	-	CASSQGPGIYEQYF	TGCGCCAGCAGCCAAGGTCCAGGGATCTACGAGCAGTACTTC
TRBV5-1	TRBD2	TRBJ2-2	few	CASSLGTSEVTGELFF	TGCGCCAGCAGCCTAGGGACTAGCGAGGTAACCGGGGAGCTGTTTTTT
TRBV9	TRBD2	TRBJ2-1	-	CASSRQSGSSLNEQFF	TGTGCCAGCAGCAGACAGAGCGGGAGCAGTCTTAATGAGCAGTTCTTC